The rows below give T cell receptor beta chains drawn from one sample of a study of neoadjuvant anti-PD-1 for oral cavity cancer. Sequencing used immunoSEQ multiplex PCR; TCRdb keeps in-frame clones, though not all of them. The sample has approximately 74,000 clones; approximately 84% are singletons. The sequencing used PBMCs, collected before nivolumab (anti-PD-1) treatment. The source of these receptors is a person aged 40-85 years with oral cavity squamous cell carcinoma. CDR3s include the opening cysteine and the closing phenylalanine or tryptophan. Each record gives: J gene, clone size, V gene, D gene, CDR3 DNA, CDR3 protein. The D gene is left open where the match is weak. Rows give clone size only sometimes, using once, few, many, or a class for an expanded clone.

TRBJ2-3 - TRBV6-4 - TGTGCCAGCAGTCGAACCTGGGGGACTAGCACAGATACGCAGTATTTT CASSRTWGTSTDTQYF
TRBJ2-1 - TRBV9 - TGTGCCAGCAGCGTAGGAGTTCAGGTAGCGGACAATGAGCAGTTCTTC CASSVGVQVADNEQFF
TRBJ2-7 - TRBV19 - TGTGCCAGCCAGGGGCAGAGCCGCTACGAGCAGTACTTC CASQGQSRYEQYF
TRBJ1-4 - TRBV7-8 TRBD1 TGTGCCAGCAGCTTCCGACAGGGGGATGAAAAACTGTTTTTT CASSFRQGDEKLFF
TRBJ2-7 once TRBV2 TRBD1 TGTGCCAGCAATGCAGGACAGGGAAGGGGCGAGCAGTACTTC CASNAGQGRGEQYF
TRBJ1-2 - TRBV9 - TGTGCCAGCAGCGTAGTCCCGCCAGATGGCTACACCTTC CASSVVPPDGYTF
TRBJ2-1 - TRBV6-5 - TGTGCCAGCAGTTACCCCCCAAATTCTAATGAGCAGTTCTTC CASSYPPNSNEQFF
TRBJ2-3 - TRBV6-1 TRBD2 TGTGCCAGCAGTGGTTGGACTAGCGGGAACACAGATACGCAGTATTTT CASSGWTSGNTDTQYF
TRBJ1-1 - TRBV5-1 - TGCGCCAGCAGCTTATTCAGCAACACTGAAGCTTTCTTT CASSLFSNTEAFF
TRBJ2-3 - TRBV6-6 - TGTGCCAGCAGTTACTCGGGCGGGAAAAGGGCAGATACGCAGTATTTT CASSYSGGKRADTQYF
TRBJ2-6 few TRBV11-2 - TGTGCCAGCAGCCGAATGGGCTCTGGGGCCAACGTCCTGACTTTC CASSRMGSGANVLTF
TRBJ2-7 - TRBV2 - TGTGCCAGCAGTGTGGGCGAGCAGTACTTC CASSVGEQYF
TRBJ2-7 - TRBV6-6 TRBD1 TGTGCCAGCACCAACCGGGACAGTGGGAACGAGCAGTACTTC CASTNRDSGNEQYF
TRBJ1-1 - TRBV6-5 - TGTGCCAGCAGGGAGGGAAACACTGAAGCTTTCTTT CASREGNTEAFF
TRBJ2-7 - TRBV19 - TGTGCCAGTAGTACCTCGTTACGGACCTCCTACGAGCAGTACTTC CASSTSLRTSYEQYF
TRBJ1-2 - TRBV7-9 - TGTGCCAGCACAGGGTCCCCCTCCTATGGCTACACCTTC CASTGSPSYGYTF
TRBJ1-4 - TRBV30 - TGTGCCTGGAGTGCTGAGAGTCTCAATGAAAAACTGTTTTTT CAWSAESLNEKLFF
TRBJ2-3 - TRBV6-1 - TGTGCCAGCACCCTGGAACAAGTGTCGGATACGCAGTATTTT CASTLEQVSDTQYF
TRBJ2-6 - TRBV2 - TGTGCGGAGGGTGGCTCTGGGGCCAACGTCCTGACTTTC CAEGGSGANVLTF
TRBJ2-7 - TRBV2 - TGTGCCAGCAGTGTGGGATACAACGAGCAGTACTTC CASSVGYNEQYF
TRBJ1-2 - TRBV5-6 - TGTGCCAGCAGCTTGAGAGGGAACTATGGCTACACCTTC CASSLRGNYGYTF
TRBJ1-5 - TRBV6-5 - TGTGCCAGCAGTTACGCTCTCGGGGGTTCTCAGCCCCAGCATTTT CASSYALGGSQPQHF
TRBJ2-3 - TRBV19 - TGTGCCAGTAGTATCCAAGGCCGGAGCACAGATACGCAGTATTTT CASSIQGRSTDTQYF
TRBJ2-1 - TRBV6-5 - TGTGCCAGCAGATTTCTTAATGAGCAGTTCTTC CASRFLNEQFF
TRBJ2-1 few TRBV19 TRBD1 TGTGCCAGTACATTGACAGGGAGACGCAATGAGCAGTTCTTC CASTLTGRRNEQFF
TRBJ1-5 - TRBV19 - TGTGCCAGTAGTATTTCGGGGATGAATCAGCCCCAGCATTTT CASSISGMNQPQHF
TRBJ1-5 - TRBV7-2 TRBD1 TGTGCCAGCAGCTTAACAGGGGGACAGCCCCAGCATTTT CASSLTGGQPQHF
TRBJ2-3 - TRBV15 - TGTGCCACCAGCAGAGAATCCACAGATACGCAGTATTTT CATSRESTDTQYF
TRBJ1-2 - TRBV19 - TGTGCCAGTAGTATAGGGTCAGCAAACTATGGCTACACCTTC CASSIGSANYGYTF
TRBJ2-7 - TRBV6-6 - TGTGCCAGCAGTTCCACCGGGACTCAATCCTACGAGCAGTACTTC CASSSTGTQSYEQYF
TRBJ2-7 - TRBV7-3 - TGTGCCAGCAGCTATAGTAAGGGGCCTTCCTCCTACGAGCAGTACTTC CASSYSKGPSSYEQYF
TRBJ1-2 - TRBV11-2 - TGTGCCAGCAGCCCAGAGGGATATGGCTACACCTTC CASSPEGYGYTF
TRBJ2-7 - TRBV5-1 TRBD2 TGCGCCAGCAGCTTACAGCGGGAGGGCCCGTACGAGCAGTACTTC CASSLQREGPYEQYF
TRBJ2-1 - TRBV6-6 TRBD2 TGTGCCACCCGGACTAGCTCCTACAATGAGCAGTTCTTC CATRTSSYNEQFF
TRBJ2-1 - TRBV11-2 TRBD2 TGTGCCAGCAGCTTAGGGCGAAAAATAGCGGGACGCTCCTACAATGAGCAGTTCTTC CASSLGRKIAGRSYNEQFF
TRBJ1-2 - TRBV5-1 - TGCGCCAGCAGCTTGGGAGGTGGGGACTATGGCTACACCTTC CASSLGGGDYGYTF
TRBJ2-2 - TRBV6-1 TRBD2 TGTGCCAGCACACGGGAGGTGGGGTCCGGGGAGCTGTTTTTT CASTREVGSGELFF
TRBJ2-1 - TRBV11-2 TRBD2 TGTGCCAGCAGCTCGAGCGGGAGGGCCGGGAATGAGCAGTTCTTC CASSSSGRAGNEQFF
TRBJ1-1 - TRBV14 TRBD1 TGTGCCAGCAGCCCAATTACAGGGGGCACTGAAGCTTTCTTT CASSPITGGTEAFF
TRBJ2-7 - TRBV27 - TGTGCCAGCAGTTCAAGTGTAACGGGAGTGAAGGAGCAGTACTTC CASSSSVTGVKEQYF
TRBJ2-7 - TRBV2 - TGTGCCAGCAGTGACCGCCTAGAGTACGAGCAGTACTTC CASSDRLEYEQYF
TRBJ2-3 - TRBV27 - TGTGCCAGGGGTTACACAGATACGCAGTATTTT CARGYTDTQYF